The present entry profiles one T cell receptor (beta chain) with its context. Participants spanned ages about 18 to 89 years and resided in 24 US areas. Either two negative PCRs, clearance, or symptom resolution qualified Cohort 3 donors as recovered. The data derive from a study of blood T cell repertoires in COVID-19. Study as a whole: The origin of the acute and convalescent COVID-19 samples was the United States, Italy and Spain.

The CDR3 is made up of 17 amino acids. The junction had 8 bases not matched to a gene; V was cut back by 4 bases and J by 3 bases. Germline-derived CDR1 and CDR2 are SGHRS and YFSETQ. Source study methods: Counts of nucleated cells, estimated from reference gene primer amplification, were obtained. Profiled with immunoSEQ multiplex PCR; TCRdb holds only in-frame clones, not every one. Clonal size and the V and J genes are those of that table, whereas D and trimming came from the DNA. The sample holds about 360,000 clones, approximately 89% seen once. The TCR was taken from a man aged 25-45 years who had recovered from COVID-19. The sequencing sample was made of PBMCs or T cells enriched from blood (not recorded which). The chain couples TRBV5-1 to TRBJ1-6, with 9 nucleotides matching TRBD1. CDR3 loop: CASSGGDRALYNSPLHF. DNA of the CDR3: TGCGCCAGCAGCGGAGGGGACAGGGCCCTCTATAATTCACCCCTCCACTTT.